This entry features one T cell receptor beta chain sequence. The specificity of this receptor is unknown. No base quality information exists; no much larger clone differs at one position. From a lookup of the germline V gene, CDR1 and CDR2 are SGHDT and YYEEEE. From cysteine to phenylalanine, the CDR3 is 15 amino acids long. The retained sequence is limited to the CDR3, 45 bases, with the frame set at the first base. The junction carries 20 bases between V and J, which are trimmed by 4 bases and 9 bases respectively. The trial excluded patients who had a history of autoimmune disease or who were on systemic immunosuppression. Peripheral blood for TCR sequencing was collected from all dose cohorts at baseline, on cycle 4 day 1, and on cycle 7 day 1. Samples came from an open-label, multicenter, first-in-human phase I dose-escalation trial of ivuxolimab. Adults with locally advanced or metastatic melanoma, renal cell, hepatocellular, or head and neck squamous cell carcinoma were enrolled in the trial. Before TCR sequencing, CD4+ T cells and CD8+ T cells from peripheral blood were sorted into separate populations.

For sequencing of the TCRbeta CDR3 region, genomic DNA was extracted from the sorted cells. TCRbeta CDR3 regions were sequenced using the immunoSEQ Assay. TCRdb mirrors the immuneACCESS table, restricted to in-frame sequences. Some clones are absent from its copies; in checked studies, under half trace to an unresolved V gene, and the reason for the others is unknown. The sample table lists about 72,000 clones, roughly 88% of them with a count of one. The ten largest clones add up to under 1% of the sample. The data are from a study of OX40 agonist ivuxolimab in advanced cancers. About the investigation overall: Ivuxolimab, which targeted the costimulatory receptor OX40 (CD134), was an agonistic, fully human IgG2 monoclonal antibody. In the dose-escalation cohort, 82.7% of patients were male, and the mean age was approximately 60 years, with a range of 23 to 79. Partial responses were achieved by three dose-escalation patients, of whom one had hepatocellular carcinoma and two had cutaneous melanoma. Among the approximately 50 dose-escalation patients, about 19 had hepatocellular carcinoma, 15 melanoma, 9 renal cell carcinoma and 9 head and neck cancer. The paper covers the monotherapy dose-escalation part of the phase I ivuxolimab trial, which included N ≈ 57 patients. The purpose of peripheral TCRbeta sequencing was to test whether ivuxolimab changed TCR sequence diversity and led to clonal T-cell expansion. Prior anti-PD-1, anti-PD-L1 or anti-CTLA-4 therapy was permitted, and checkpoint inhibitors had been received by around 39% of dose-escalation patients. Intravenous ivuxolimab was administered to patients every 2 weeks at six dose levels: 0.01, 0.1, 0.3, 1.5, 3 and 10 mg/kg. The full study reports these points: After ivuxolimab, more expanded clones were found on average in CD8+ T cells than in CD4+ T cells. At doses from 0.1 to 3.0 mg/kg, clonal expansion was seen in both CD4+ and CD8+ blood T cells between baseline and week 6. Low levels of normalized T-cell clonal expansion were also seen in some patients who did not respond. The antigen specificity of the clonally expanded peripheral T cells was not determined. In partial responders in the 0.1-3.0 mg/kg groups, normalized peripheral clonal expansion was found to be among the lowest, especially among CD8+ T cells.

The specimen comprised CD4+ or CD8+ T cells sorted from blood, sampled in a trial of the OX40 agonist ivuxolimab. In this chain, TRBV5-6 is recombined with TRBJ2-1, with the D gene uncertain. The TCR was taken from an adult with an advanced solid tumor such as melanoma, head and neck, liver or kidney cancer. The CDR3 reads as follows: CASSRVDLSIGEQFF. The sequenced DNA is TGTGCCAGCAGCCGAGTGGACCTCTCTATTGGTGAGCAGTTCTTC.